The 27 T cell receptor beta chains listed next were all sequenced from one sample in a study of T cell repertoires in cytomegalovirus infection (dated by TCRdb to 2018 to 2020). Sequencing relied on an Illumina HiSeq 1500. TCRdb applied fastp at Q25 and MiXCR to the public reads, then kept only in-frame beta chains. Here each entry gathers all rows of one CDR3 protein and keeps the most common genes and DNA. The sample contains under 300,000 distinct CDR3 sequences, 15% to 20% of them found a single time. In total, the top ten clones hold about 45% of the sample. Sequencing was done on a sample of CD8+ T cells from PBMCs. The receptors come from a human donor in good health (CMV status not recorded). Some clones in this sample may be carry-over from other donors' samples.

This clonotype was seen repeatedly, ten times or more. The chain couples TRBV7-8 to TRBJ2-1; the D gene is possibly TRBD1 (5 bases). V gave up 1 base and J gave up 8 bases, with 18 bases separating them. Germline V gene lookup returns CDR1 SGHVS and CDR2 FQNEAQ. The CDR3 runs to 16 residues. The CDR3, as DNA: TGTGCCAGCAGCTTAGAATGGGCAGGGAATCCGGATGAGCAGTTCTTC. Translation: CASSLEWAGNPDEQFF.

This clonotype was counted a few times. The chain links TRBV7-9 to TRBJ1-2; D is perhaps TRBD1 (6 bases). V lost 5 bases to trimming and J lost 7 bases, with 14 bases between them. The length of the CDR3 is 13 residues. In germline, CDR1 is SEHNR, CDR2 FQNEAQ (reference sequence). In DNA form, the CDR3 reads TGTGCCAGCAGCCGAGAGGCAGGGGCTGGCTACACCTTC. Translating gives CASSREAGAGYTF. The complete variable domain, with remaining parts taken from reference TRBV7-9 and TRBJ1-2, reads DTGVSQNPRHKITKRGQNVTFRCDPISEHNRLYWYRQTLGQGPEFLTYFQNEAQLEKSRLLSDRFSAERPKGSFSTLEIQRTEQGDSAMYLCASSREAGAGYTFGSGTRLTVV.

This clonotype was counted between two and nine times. The CDR3 DNA reads TGTGCCAGCAGCTTCACAGGGGAGGTCACTGAAGCTTTCTTT. Its translation is CASSFTGEVTEAFF. This chain connects TRBV7-9 to TRBJ1-1; TRBD1 matches at 7 bases. V gave up 3 bases and J gave up 4 bases; unmatched junction bases: 5. CDR3 length: 14 residues. Germline V gene data show CDR1 as SEHNR and CDR2 as FQNEAQ (reference sequence).

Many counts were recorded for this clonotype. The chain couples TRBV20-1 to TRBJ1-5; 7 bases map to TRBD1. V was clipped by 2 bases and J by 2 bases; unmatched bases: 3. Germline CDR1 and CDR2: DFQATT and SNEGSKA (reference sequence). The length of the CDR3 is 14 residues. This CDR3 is CSARSGQGNQPQHF. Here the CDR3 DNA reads TGCAGTGCTAGAAGCGGACAGGGCAATCAGCCCCAGCATTTT.

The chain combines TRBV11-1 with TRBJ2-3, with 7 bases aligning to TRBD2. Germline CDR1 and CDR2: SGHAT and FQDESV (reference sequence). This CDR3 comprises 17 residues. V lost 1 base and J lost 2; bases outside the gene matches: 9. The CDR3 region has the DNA TGTGCCAGCAGCTTAGATTGGGGGGGGGACCCCACAGATACGCAGTATTTT. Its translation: CASSLDWGGDPTDTQYF.

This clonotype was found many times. CDR3 bases: TGTGCCAGCAGCCTGACCCCGGGACAGCCCAGCTCTGGGGCCAACGTCCTGACTTTC. Protein product: CASSLTPGQPSSGANVLTF. V gene TRBV28 combines with J gene TRBJ2-6; 7 bases fit TRBD1. V was pared by 6 bases and J by 0 bases, with 14 bases of the junction left unmatched. This CDR3 is 19 amino acids long. Germline V lookup: CDR1 MDHEN, CDR2 SYDVKM. The whole variable domain, remainder taken from reference TRBV28 and TRBJ2-6, is DVKVTQSSRYLVKRTGEKVFLECVQDMDHENMFWYRQDPGLGLRLIYFSYDVKMKEKGDIPEGYSVSREKKERFSLILESASTNQTSMYLCASSLTPGQPSSGANVLTFGAGSRLTVL.

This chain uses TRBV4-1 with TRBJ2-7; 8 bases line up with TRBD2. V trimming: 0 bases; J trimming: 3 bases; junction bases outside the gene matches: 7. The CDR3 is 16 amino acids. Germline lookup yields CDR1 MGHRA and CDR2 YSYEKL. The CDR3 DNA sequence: TGCGCCAGCAGCCAAGATCGGCGGGGGGACGGCTACGAGCAGTACTTC. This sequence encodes CASSQDRRGDGYEQYF.

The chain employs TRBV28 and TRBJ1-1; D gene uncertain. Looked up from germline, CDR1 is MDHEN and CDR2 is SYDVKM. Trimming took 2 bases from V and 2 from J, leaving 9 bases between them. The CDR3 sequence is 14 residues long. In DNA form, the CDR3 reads TGTGCCAGCAGTTTAAAGCCATTTAACACTGAAGCTTTCTTT. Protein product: CASSLKPFNTEAFF. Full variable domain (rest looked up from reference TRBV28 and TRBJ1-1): DVKVTQSSRYLVKRTGEKVFLECVQDMDHENMFWYRQDPGLGLRLIYFSYDVKMKEKGDIPEGYSVSREKKERFSLILESASTNQTSMYLCASSLKPFNTEAFFGQGTRLTVV.

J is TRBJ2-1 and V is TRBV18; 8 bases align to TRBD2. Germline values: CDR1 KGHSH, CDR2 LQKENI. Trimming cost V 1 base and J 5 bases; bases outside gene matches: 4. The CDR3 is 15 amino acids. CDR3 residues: CASSPLRGGHNEQFF. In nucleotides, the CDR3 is TGTGCCAGCTCACCACTACGGGGGGGCCACAATGAGCAGTTCTTC. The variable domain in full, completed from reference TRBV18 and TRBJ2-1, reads NAGVMQNPRHLVRRRGQEARLRCSPMKGHSHVYWYRQLPEEGLKFMVYLQKENIIDESGMPKERFSAEFPKEGPSILRIQQVVRGDSAAYFCASSPLRGGHNEQFFGPGTRLTVL.

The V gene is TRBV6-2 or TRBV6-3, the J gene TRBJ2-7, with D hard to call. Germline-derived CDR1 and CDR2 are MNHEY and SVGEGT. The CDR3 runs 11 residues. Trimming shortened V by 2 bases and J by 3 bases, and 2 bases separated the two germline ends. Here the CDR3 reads CASSYIYEQYF. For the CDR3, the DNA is TGTGCCAGCAGTTACATCTACGAGCAGTACTTC.

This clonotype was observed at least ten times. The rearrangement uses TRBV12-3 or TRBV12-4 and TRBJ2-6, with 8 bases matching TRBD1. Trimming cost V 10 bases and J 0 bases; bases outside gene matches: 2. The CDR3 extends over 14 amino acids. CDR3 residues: CATDRASGANVLTF. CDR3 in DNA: TGTGCCACGGACAGGGCCTCTGGGGCCAACGTCCTGACTTTC.

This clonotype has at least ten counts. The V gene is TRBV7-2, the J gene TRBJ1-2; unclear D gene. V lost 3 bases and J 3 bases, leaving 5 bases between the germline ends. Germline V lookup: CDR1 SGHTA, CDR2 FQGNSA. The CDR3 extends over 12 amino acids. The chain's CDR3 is CASSFQDYGYTF. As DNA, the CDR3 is TGTGCCAGCAGCTTTCAGGACTATGGCTACACCTTC. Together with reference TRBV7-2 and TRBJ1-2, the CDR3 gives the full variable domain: GAGVSQSPSNKVTEKGKDVELRCDPISGHTALYWYRQSLGQGLEFLIYFQGNSAPDKSGLPSDRFSAERTGGSVSTLTIQRTQQEDSAVYLCASSFQDYGYTFGSGTRLTVV.

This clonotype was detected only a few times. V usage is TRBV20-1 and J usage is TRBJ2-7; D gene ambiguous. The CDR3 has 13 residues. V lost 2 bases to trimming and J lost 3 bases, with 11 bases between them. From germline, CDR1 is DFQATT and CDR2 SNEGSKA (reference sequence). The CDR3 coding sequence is TGCAGTGCTAGAAAGACGACGGACTACGAGCAGTACTTC. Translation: CSARKTTDYEQYF.

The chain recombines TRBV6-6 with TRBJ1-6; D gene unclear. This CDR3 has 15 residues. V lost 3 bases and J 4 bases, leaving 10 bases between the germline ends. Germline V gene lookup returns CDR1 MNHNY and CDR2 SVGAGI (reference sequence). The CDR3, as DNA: TGTGCCAGCAGTTATCGGACCCCATATAATTCACCCCTCCACTTT. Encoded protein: CASSYRTPYNSPLHF.

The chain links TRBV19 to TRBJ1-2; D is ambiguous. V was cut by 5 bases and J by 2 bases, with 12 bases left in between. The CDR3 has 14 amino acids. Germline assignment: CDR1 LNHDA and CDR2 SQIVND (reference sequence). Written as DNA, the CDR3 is TGTGCCAGTAGTCCGACGGCCCAGAACTATGGCTACACCTTC. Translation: CASSPTAQNYGYTF.

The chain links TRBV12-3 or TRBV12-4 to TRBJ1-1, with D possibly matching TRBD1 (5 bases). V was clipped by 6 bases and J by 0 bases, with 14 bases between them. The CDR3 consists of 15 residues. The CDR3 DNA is TGTGCCAGCAGCTCCCTCGGGACGGTGAACACTGAAGCTTTCTTT. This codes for CASSSLGTVNTEAFF.

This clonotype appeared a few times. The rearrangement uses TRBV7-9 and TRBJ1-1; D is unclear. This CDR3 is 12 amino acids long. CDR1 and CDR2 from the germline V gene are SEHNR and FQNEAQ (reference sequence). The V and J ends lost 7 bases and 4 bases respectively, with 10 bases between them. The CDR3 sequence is CASTERVTEAFF. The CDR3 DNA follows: TGTGCCAGCACGGAAAGGGTCACTGAAGCTTTCTTT. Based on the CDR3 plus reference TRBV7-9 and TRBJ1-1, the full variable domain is DTGVSQNPRHKITKRGQNVTFRCDPISEHNRLYWYRQTLGQGPEFLTYFQNEAQLEKSRLLSDRFSAERPKGSFSTLEIQRTEQGDSAMYLCASTERVTEAFFGQGTRLTVV.

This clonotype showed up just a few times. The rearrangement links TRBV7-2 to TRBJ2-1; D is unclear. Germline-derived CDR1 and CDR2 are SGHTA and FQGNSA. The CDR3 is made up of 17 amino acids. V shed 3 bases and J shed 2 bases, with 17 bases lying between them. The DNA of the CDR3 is TGTGCCAGCAGCTTCTATGGTTTTATAACCCCCTACAATGAGCAGTTCTTC. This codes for CASSFYGFITPYNEQFF.

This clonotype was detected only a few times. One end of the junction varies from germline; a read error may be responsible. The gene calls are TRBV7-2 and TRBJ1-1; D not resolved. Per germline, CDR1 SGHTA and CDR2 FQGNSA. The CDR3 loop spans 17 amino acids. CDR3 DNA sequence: TGTGCCAGCAGCTTATGGCCCCGCCAGAGGGTGAACCCTGAAGCTTTCTTT. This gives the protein CASSLWPRQRVNPEAFF. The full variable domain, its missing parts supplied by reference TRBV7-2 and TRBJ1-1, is GAGVSQSPSNKVTEKGKDVELRCDPISGHTALYWYRQSLGQGLEFLIYFQGNSAPDKSGLPSDRFSAERTGGSVSTLTIQRTQQEDSAVYLCASSLWPRQRVNPEAFFGQGTRLTVV.

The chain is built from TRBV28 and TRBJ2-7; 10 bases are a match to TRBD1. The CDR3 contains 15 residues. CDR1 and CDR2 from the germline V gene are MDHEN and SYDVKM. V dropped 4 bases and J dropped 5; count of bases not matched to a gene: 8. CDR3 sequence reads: CASSSRDRGSNEQYF. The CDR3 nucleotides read TGTGCCAGCAGTTCCAGGGACAGGGGTTCCAACGAGCAGTACTTC.

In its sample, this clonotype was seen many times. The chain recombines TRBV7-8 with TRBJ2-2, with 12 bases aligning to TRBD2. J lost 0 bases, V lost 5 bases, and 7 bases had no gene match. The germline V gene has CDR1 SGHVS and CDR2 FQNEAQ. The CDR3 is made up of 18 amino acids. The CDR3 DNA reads TGTGCCAGCAGCCCTCTAGCGGGGGGGCGAACGAACACCGGGGAGCTGTTTTTT. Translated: CASSPLAGGRTNTGELFF. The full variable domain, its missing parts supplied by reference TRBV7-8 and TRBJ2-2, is GAGVSQSPRYKVAKRGQDVALRCDPISGHVSLFWYQQALGQGPEFLTYFQNEAQLDKSGLPSDRFFAERPEGSVSTLKIQRTQQEDSAVYLCASSPLAGGRTNTGELFFGEGSRLTVL.

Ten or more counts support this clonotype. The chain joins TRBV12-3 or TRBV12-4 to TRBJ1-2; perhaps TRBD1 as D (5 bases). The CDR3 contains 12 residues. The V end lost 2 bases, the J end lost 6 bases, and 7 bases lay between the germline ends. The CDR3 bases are TGTGCCAGCAGTTTATCGGGGGATGGCTACACCTTC. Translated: CASSLSGDGYTF.

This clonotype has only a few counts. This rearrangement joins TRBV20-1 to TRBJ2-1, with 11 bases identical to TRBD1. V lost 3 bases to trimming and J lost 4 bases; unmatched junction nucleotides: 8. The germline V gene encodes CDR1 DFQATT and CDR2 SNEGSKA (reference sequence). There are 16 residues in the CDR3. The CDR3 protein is CSARGSGQGAYNEQFF. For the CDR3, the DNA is TGCAGTGCTAGGGGGAGCGGACAGGGGGCTTACAATGAGCAGTTCTTC.

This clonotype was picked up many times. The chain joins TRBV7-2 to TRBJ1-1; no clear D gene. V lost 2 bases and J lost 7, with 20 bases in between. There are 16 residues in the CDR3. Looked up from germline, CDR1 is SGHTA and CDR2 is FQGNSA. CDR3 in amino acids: CASSLIGSSISIEAFF. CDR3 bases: TGTGCCAGCAGCTTAATTGGGAGTTCGATTTCTATTGAAGCTTTCTTT.

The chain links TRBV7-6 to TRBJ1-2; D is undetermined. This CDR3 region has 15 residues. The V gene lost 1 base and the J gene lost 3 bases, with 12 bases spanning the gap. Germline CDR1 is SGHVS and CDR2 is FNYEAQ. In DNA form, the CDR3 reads TGTGCCAGCAGCTTAGTAGGGAGCGGGGACTATGGCTACACCTTC. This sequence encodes CASSLVGSGDYGYTF.

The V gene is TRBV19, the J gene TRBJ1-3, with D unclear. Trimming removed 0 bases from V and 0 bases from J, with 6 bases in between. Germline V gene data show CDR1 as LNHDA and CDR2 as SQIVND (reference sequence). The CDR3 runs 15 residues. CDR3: CASSIDTSSGNTIYF. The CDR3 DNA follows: TGTGCCAGTAGTATAGACACGTCCTCTGGAAACACCATATATTTT.

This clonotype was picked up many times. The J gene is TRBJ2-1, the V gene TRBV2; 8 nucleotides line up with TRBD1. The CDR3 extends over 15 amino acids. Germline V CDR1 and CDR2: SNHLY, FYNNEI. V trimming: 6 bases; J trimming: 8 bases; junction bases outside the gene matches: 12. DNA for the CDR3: TGTGCCAGCAGGATGGACAGGGCCCTTTTGGATGAGCAGTTCTTC. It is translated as CASRMDRALLDEQFF.